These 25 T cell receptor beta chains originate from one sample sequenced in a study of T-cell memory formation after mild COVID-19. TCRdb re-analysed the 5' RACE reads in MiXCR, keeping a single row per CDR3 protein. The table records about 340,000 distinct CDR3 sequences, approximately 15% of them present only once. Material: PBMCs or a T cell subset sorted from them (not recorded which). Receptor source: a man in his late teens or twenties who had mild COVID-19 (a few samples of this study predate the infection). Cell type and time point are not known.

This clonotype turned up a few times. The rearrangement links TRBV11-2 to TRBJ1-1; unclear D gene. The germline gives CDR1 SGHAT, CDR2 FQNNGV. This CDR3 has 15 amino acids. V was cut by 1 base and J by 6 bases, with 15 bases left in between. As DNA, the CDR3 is TGTGCCAGCAGCTTAGGCGCGCGGTCAGTCGCTGAAGCTTTCTTT. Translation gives CASSLGARSVAEAFF.

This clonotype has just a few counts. The CDR3 sequence is CASSSTGTGATGELFF. CDR3 sequence (DNA): TGTGCCAGCAGTTCGACCGGGACAGGGGCCACCGGGGAGCTGTTTTTT. The J gene is TRBJ2-2, the V gene TRBV7-6, with 10 bases identical to TRBD1. Germline loops: CDR1 SGHVS, CDR2 FNYEAQ. The CDR3 totals 16 residues. Losses at the gene ends were 6 bases for V and 4 bases for J; bases not matched to a gene: 8.

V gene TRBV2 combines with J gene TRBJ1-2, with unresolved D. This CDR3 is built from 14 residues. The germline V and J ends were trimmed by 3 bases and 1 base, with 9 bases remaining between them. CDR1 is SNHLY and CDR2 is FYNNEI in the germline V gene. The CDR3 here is CASSEQGSNYGYTF. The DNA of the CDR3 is TGTGCCAGCAGTGAGCAAGGGAGTAACTATGGCTACACCTTC. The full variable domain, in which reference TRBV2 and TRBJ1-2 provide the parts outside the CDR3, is EPEVTQTPSHQVTQMGQEVILRCVPISNHLYFYWYRQILGQKVEFLVSFYNNEISEKSEIFDDQFSVERPDGSNFTLKIRSTKLEDSAMYFCASSEQGSNYGYTFGSGTRLTVV.

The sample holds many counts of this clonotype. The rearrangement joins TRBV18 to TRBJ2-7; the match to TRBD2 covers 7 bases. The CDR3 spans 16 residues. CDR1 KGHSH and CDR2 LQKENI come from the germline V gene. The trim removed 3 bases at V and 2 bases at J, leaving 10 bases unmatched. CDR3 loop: CASSPPGGMAAYEQYF. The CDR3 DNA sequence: TGTGCCAGCTCACCTCCGGGGGGAATGGCGGCCTACGAGCAGTACTTC.

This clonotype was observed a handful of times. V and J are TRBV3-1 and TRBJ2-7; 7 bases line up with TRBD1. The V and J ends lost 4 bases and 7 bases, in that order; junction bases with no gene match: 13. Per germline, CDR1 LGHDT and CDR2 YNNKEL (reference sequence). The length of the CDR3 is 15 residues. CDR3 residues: CASSPDLGQDREQYF. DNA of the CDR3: TGTGCCAGCAGCCCGGATCTTGGACAGGACAGGGAGCAGTACTTC.

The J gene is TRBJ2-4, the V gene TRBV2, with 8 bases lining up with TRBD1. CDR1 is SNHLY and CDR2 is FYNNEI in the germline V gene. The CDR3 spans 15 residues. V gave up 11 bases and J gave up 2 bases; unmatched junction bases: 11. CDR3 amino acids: CASHNRGWTKNIQYF. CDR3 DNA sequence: TGTGCCTCCCACAACAGGGGGTGGACCAAAAACATTCAGTACTTC.

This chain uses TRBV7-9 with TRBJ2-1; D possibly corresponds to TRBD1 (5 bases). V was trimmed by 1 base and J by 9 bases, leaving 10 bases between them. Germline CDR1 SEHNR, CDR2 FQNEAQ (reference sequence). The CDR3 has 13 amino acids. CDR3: CASSLEPQGEQFF. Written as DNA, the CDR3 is TGTGCCAGCAGCTTAGAACCCCAGGGTGAGCAGTTCTTC.

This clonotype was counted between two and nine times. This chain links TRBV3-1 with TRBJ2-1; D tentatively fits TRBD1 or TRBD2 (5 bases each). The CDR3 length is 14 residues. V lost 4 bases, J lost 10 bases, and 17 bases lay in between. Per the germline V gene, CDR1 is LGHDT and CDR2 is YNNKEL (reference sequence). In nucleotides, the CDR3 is TGTGCCAGCAGCCCGTCAGGGTCTGAGCGGGAGCAGTTCTTC. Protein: CASSPSGSEREQFF.

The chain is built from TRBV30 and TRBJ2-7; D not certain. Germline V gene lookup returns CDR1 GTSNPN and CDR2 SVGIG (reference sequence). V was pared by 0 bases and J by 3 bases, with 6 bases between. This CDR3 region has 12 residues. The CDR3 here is CAWSVGIYEQYF. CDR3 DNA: TGTGCCTGGAGTGTTGGGATCTACGAGCAGTACTTC.

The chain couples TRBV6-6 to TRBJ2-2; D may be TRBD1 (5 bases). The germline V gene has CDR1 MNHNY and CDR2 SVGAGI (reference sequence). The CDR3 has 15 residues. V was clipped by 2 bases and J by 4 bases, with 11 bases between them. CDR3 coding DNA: TGTGCCAGCAGTTACACCCAAGGGGCCACCGGGGAGCTGTTTTTT. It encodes CASSYTQGATGELFF.

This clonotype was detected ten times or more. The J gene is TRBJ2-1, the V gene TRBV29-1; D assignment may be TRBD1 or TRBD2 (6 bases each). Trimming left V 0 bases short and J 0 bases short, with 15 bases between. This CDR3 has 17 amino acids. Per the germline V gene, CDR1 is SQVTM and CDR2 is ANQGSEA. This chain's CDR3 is CSVEDLGGSSSYNEQFF. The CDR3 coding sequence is TGCAGCGTTGAAGATCTGGGGGGCTCCAGCTCCTACAATGAGCAGTTCTTC.

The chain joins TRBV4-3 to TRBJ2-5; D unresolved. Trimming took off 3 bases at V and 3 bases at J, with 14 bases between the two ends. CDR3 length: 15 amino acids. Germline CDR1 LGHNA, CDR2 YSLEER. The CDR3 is CASSQWVTQKETQYF. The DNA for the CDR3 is TGCGCCAGCAGCCAGTGGGTTACGCAAAAAGAGACCCAGTACTTC.

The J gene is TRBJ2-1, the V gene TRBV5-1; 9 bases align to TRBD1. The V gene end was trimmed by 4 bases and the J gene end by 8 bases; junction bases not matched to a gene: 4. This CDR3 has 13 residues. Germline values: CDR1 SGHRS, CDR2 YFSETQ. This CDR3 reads CASSRGQGHEQFF. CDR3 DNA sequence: TGCGCCAGCAGCAGGGGACAGGGCCATGAGCAGTTCTTC.

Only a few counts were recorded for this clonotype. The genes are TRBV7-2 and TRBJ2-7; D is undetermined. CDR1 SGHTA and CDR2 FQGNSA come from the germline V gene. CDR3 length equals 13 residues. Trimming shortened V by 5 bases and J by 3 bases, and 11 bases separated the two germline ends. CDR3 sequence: CASSTPSYYEQYF. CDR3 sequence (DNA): TGTGCCAGCAGCACGCCGTCTTACTACGAGCAGTACTTC. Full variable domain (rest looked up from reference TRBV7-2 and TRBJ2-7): GAGVSQSPSNKVTEKGKDVELRCDPISGHTALYWYRQSLGQGLEFLIYFQGNSAPDKSGLPSDRFSAERTGGSVSTLTIQRTQQEDSAVYLCASSTPSYYEQYFGPGTRLTVT.

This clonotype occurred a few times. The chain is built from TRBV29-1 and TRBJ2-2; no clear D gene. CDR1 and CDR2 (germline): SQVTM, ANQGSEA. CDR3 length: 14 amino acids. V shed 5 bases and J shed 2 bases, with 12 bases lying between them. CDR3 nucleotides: TGCAGCGTTTCACGTCCGGATAACACCGGGGAGCTGTTTTTT. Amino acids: CSVSRPDNTGELFF.

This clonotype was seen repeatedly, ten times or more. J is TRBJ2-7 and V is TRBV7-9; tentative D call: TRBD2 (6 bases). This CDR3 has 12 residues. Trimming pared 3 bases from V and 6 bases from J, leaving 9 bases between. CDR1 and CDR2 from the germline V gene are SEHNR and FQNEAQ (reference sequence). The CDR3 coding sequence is TGTGCCAGCAGCTTGATCGGGGGCGAGCAGTACTTC. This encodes CASSLIGGEQYF.

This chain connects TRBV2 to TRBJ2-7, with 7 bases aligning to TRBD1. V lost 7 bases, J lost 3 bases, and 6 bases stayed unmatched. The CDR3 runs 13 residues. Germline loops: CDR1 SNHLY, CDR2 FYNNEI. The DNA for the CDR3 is TGTGCCAGCACCCGGGACAGAAGCTACGAGCAGTACTTC. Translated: CASTRDRSYEQYF.

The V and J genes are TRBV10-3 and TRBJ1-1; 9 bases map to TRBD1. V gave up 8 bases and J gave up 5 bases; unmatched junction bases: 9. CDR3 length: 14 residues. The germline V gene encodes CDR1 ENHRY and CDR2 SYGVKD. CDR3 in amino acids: CAIGDRGRRTEAFF. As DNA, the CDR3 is TGTGCCATCGGCGACAGGGGGAGGAGGACTGAAGCTTTCTTT.

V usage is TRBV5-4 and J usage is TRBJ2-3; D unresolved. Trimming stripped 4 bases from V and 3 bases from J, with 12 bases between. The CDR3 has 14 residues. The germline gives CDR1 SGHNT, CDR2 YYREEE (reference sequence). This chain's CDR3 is CASSPPYGTDTQYF. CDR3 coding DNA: TGTGCCAGCAGCCCCCCATATGGGACAGATACGCAGTATTTT. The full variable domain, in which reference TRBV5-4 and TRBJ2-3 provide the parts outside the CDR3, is ETGVTQSPTHLIKTRGQQVTLRCSSQSGHNTVSWYQQALGQGPQFIFQYYREEENGRGNFPPRFSGLQFPNYSSELNVNALELDDSALYLCASSPPYGTDTQYFGPGTRLTVL.

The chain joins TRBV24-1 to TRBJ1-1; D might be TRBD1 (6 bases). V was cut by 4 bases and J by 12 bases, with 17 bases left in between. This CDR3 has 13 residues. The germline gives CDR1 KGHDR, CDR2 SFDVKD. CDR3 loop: CATSDLTGTTTFF. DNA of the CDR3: TGTGCCACCAGTGACCTAACCGGGACAACTACTTTCTTT.

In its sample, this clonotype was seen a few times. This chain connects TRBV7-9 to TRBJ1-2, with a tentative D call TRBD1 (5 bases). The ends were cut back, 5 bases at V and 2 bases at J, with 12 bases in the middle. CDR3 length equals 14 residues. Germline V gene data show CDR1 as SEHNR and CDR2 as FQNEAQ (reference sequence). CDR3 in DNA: TGTGCCAGCAGCACGGGACCGAGGAACTATGGCTACACCTTC. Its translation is CASSTGPRNYGYTF.

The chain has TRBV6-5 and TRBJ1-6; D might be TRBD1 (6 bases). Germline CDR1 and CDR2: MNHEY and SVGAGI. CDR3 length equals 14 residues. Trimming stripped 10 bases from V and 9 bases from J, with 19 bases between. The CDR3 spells CAIVERGGISPLHF. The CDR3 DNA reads TGTGCCATCGTGGAGAGAGGGGGAATTTCACCCCTCCACTTT.

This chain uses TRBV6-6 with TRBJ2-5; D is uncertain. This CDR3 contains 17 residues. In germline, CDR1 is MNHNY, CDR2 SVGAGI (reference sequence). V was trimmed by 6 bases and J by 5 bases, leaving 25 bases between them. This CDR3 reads CASRNPLLARSRETQYF. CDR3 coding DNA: TGTGCCAGCAGGAACCCTCTTTTGGCGAGGTCTAGGGAGACCCAGTACTTC.

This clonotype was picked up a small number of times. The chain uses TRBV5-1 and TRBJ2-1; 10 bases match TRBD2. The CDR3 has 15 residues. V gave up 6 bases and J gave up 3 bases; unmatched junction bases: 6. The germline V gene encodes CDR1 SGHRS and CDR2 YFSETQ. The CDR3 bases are TGCGCCAGCAACCAACTAGCGGGGATCTACAATGAGCAGTTCTTC. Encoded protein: CASNQLAGIYNEQFF. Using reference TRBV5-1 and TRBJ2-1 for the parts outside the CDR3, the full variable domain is KAGVTQTPRYLIKTRGQQVTLSCSPISGHRSVSWYQQTPGQGLQFLFEYFSETQRNKGNFPGRFSGRQFSNSRSEMNVSTLELGDSALYLCASNQLAGIYNEQFFGPGTRLTVL.

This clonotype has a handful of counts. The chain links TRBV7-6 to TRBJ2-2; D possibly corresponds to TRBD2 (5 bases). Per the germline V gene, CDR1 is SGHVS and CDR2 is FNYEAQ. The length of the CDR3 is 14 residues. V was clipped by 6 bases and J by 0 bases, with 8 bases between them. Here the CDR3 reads CASRLASNTGELFF. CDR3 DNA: TGTGCCAGCAGGCTAGCCTCGAACACCGGGGAGCTGTTTTTT.